A single sample gave rise to the 12 T cell receptor beta chains below, sequenced in a study of T cells in Graves' hyperthyroidism and ophthalmopathy (dated by TCRdb to 2018 to 2020). Library preparation used multiplex PCR. Sequencing took place on an Illumina HiSeq 2000. Amplification of TCR beta CDR3 regions was carried out from RNA transcripts. The first round of RT-PCR for the TCR CDR3 was performed with the HTBI primer set and the Qiagen OneStep RT-PCR kit. TCRdb trimmed public reads at Q25 via fastp, called clones via MiXCR and kept in-frame beta chains. When rows share a CDR3 protein, they turn into one entry using the most common DNA and genes. This sample comprises some 500,000 distinct CDR3 sequences, 15% to 20% of them detected only once. Around 32% of the sample comes from the top ten. The specimen was blood. The origin of the receptors is a woman aged 30 to 39 with Graves' ophthalmopathy.

This clonotype was detected ten times or more. The chain is built from TRBV20-1 and TRBJ2-1; 7 bases agree with TRBD1. The CDR3 is 13 residues long. The junction had 5 bases not matched to a gene; V was cut back by 1 base and J by 8 bases. Germline-derived CDR1 and CDR2 are DFQATT and SNEGSKA (reference sequence). The CDR3 nucleotides read TGCAGTGCTAGAGGACAGGGAAGGTATGAGCAGTTCTTC. It codes for CSARGQGRYEQFF.

This clonotype was detected many times. This chain uses TRBV28 with TRBJ2-3; D gene ambiguous. V dropped 1 base and J dropped 0 bases, with 11 bases sitting between them. This CDR3 is 16 amino acids long. Germline CDR1 MDHEN, CDR2 SYDVKM. Here the CDR3 DNA reads TGTGCCAGCAGTTTATCGGCAGGCATTAGCACAGATACGCAGTATTTT. It encodes CASSLSAGISTDTQYF.

The chain uses TRBV7-3 and TRBJ2-3; maybe TRBD2 (5 bases). V was clipped by 6 bases and J by 1 base, with 14 bases between them. This CDR3 contains 15 residues. Germline V lookup: CDR1 SGHTA, CDR2 FQGTGA. The CDR3 region has the DNA TGTGCCAGCAGTCCCCGGGGTAGCGGCACAGATACGCAGTATTTT. Amino acids: CASSPRGSGTDTQYF. The whole variable domain, remainder taken from reference TRBV7-3 and TRBJ2-3, is GAGVSQTPSNKVTEKGKYVELRCDPISGHTALYWYRQSLGQGPEFLIYFQGTGAADDSGLPNDRFFAVRPEGSVSTLKIQRTERGDSAVYLCASSPRGSGTDTQYFGPGTRLTVL.

The V call is TRBV4-1, the J call TRBJ1-6, with D maybe TRBD1 (5 bases). CDR1 is MGHRA and CDR2 is YSYEKL in the germline V gene. The CDR3 extends over 18 amino acids. V dropped 0 bases and J dropped 0 bases, with 12 bases sitting between them. CDR3: CASSQEGVWSSYNSPLHF. CDR3 DNA: TGCGCCAGCAGCCAAGAAGGGGTGTGGAGCTCCTATAATTCACCCCTCCACTTT.

This clonotype showed up just once. V gene TRBV7-8 combines with J gene TRBJ1-5; the match to TRBD1 covers 8 bases. The trim removed 4 bases at V and 4 bases at J, leaving 9 bases unmatched. Germline V gene data show CDR1 as SGHVS and CDR2 as FQNEAQ. CDR3 length: 16 residues. CDR3 sequence (DNA): TGTGCCAGCAGCTCGGAGGGGACAGGATTAAATCAGCCCCAGCATTTT. It specifies CASSSEGTGLNQPQHF.

This clonotype was seen a few times. The chain couples TRBV19 to TRBJ2-2, with a tentative D call TRBD1 (6 bases). There are 17 residues in the CDR3. The ends were cut back, 5 bases at V and 1 base at J, with 17 bases in the middle. Germline loops: CDR1 LNHDA, CDR2 SQIVND (reference sequence). CDR3 sequence: CASSLSGHHENTGELFF. CDR3 in DNA: TGTGCCAGTAGTCTCTCGGGACACCATGAGAACACCGGGGAGCTGTTTTTT.

This clonotype was seen a few times. V is TRBV7-2 and J is TRBJ1-4; TRBD1 matches 7 bases. The CDR3 is 13 amino acids. The junction had 7 bases not matched to a gene; V was cut back by 8 bases and J by 7 bases. Germline values: CDR1 SGHTA, CDR2 FQGNSA. The CDR3 DNA reads TGTGCCAGCGGGGGGGCAGGGGGTGAAAAACTGTTTTTT. It codes for CASGGAGGEKLFF.

Many counts were recorded for this clonotype. This chain uses TRBV7-3 with TRBJ2-1; 7 bases match TRBD2. The CDR3 is 13 residues long. Germline lookup yields CDR1 SGHTA and CDR2 FQGTGA. V gave up 8 bases and J gave up 7 bases; unmatched junction bases: 8. CDR3 loop: CASGLAVANEQFF. Written as DNA, the CDR3 is TGTGCCAGCGGCCTAGCGGTAGCTAATGAGCAGTTCTTC.

This clonotype was recorded many times. V is TRBV7-2 and J is TRBJ2-3; D is possibly TRBD1 (6 bases). The CDR3 totals 20 residues. Germline CDR1 reads SGHTA; CDR2 reads FQGNSA. The V and J ends lost 2 bases and 5 bases respectively, with 29 bases between them. The DNA of the CDR3 is TGTGCCAGCAGCTTAACGCCAGGGGTATTTTCAGCGACCGACGAAGATACGCAGTATTTT. Its translation: CASSLTPGVFSATDEDTQYF.

The sample holds many counts of this clonotype. The rearrangement uses TRBV20-1 and TRBJ2-3, with 9 bases fitting TRBD1. Germline loops: CDR1 DFQATT, CDR2 SNEGSKA (reference sequence). The CDR3 consists of 14 residues. V gave up 1 base and J gave up 1 base; unmatched junction bases: 0. This CDR3 is CSARGDRGTDTQYF. CDR3 sequence (DNA): TGCAGTGCTAGAGGGGACAGGGGCACAGATACGCAGTATTTT.

The V call is TRBV10-3, the J call TRBJ1-4, with 9 bases that match TRBD1. Germline V gene data show CDR1 as ENHRY and CDR2 as SYGVKD. After removal of 2 bases from V and 10 bases from J, the junction contained 5 bases not matched to a gene. The CDR3 is made up of 14 amino acids. CDR3 loop: CAISEGQGIGKLFF. Here the CDR3 DNA reads TGTGCCATCAGTGAGGGACAGGGGATCGGAAAACTGTTTTTT.

On this clonotype: A clone one base away is much larger, so this may be a read error. The rearrangement uses TRBV7-2 and TRBJ2-3, with a tentative D call TRBD1 (5 bases). The CDR3 is 14 amino acids. Germline assignment: CDR1 SGHTA and CDR2 FQGNSA. The CDR3 region is CASSLGGRTGTQYF. For the CDR3, the DNA is TGTGCCAGCAGCTTAGGAGGCCGCACAGGTACGCAGTATTTT.